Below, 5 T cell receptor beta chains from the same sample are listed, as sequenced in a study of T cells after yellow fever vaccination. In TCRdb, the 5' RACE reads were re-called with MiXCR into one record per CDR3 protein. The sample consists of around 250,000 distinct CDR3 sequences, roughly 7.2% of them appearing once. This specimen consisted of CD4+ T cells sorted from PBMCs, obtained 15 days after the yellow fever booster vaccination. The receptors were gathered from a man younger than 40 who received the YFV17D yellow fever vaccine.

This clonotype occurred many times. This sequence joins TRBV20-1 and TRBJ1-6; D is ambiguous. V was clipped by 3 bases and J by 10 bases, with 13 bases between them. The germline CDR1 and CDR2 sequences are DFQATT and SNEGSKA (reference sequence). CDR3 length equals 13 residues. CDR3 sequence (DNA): TGCAGTGCTAGGCGGGGAGGTGAATCACCCCTCCACTTT. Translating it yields CSARRGGESPLHF.

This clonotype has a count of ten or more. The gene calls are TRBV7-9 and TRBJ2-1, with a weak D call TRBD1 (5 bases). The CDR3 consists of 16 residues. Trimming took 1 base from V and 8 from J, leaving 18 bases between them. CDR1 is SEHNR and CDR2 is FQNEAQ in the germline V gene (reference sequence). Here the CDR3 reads CASSLDINTGIYEQFF. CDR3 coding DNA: TGTGCCAGCAGCTTAGACATTAACACAGGTATCTATGAGCAGTTCTTC.

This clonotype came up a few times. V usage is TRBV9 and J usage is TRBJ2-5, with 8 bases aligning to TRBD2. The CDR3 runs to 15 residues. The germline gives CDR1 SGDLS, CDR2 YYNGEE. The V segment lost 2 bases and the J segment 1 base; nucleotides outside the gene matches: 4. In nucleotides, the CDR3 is TGTGCCAGCAGCGTCTCTAGCGGGCCCCAAGAGACCCAGTACTTC. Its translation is CASSVSSGPQETQYF. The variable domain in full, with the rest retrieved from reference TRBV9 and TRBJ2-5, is DSGVTQTPKHLITATGQRVTLRCSPRSGDLSVYWYQQSLDQGLQFLIQYYNGEERAKGNILERFSAQQFPDLHSELNLSSLELGDSALYFCASSVSSGPQETQYFGPGTRLLVL.

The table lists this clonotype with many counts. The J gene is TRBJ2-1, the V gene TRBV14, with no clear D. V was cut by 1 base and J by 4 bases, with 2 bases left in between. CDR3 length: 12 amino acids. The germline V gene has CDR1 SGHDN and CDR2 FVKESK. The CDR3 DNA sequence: TGTGCCAGCAGCCAAGTGTACAATGAGCAGTTCTTC. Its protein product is CASSQVYNEQFF.

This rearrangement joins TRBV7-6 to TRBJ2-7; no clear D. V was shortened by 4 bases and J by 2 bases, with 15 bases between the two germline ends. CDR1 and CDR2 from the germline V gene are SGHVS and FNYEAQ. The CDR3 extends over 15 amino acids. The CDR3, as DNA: TGTGCCAGCAGCTCCCAGGCTGGGATGACCTACGAGCAGTACTTC. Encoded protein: CASSSQAGMTYEQYF. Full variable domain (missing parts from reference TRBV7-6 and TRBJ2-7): GAGVSQSPRYKVTKRGQDVALRCDPISGHVSLYWYRQALGQGPEFLTYFNYEAQQDKSGLPNDRFSAERPEGSISTLTIQRTEQRDSAMYRCASSSQAGMTYEQYFGPGTRLTVT.